These 10 T cell receptor beta chains came from one sample sequenced in a study of cytomegalovirus exposure and HLA in healthy donors. PCR amplification relied on 60 Vbeta primers (plus 13 Jbeta primers). Assay used: immunoSEQ multiplex PCR; TCRdb lists only in-frame clones, some missing. The sample consists of about 100,000 clones, approximately 85% of them appearing once. The sequencing input was PBMCs. These receptors originate from a young man in good health and CMV-seronegative.

The chain links TRBV9 to TRBJ1-4; 8 positions match TRBD1. Germline V gives CDR1 SGDLS, CDR2 YYNGEE. Trimming removed 0 bases from V and 1 base from J; junction bases left unmatched: 8. This CDR3 comprises 18 residues. This CDR3 reads CASSVGTGQVRTNEKLFF. For the CDR3, the DNA is TGTGCCAGCAGCGTAGGGACAGGGCAGGTGAGAACTAATGAAAAACTGTTTTTT.

The rearrangement joins TRBV7-3 to TRBJ2-1; D gene unclear. The CDR3 covers 14 residues. Per germline, CDR1 SGHTA and CDR2 FQGTGA. Trimming shortened V by 0 bases and J by 5 bases, and 8 bases separated the two germline ends. The CDR3 protein is CASSLTSTDNEQFF. CDR3 DNA: TGTGCCAGCAGCTTAACGTCTACCGACAATGAGCAGTTCTTC. Supplemented by reference TRBV7-3 and TRBJ2-1, the full variable domain reads GAGVSQTPSNKVTEKGKYVELRCDPISGHTALYWYRQSLGQGPEFLIYFQGTGAADDSGLPNDRFFAVRPEGSVSTLKIQRTERGDSAVYLCASSLTSTDNEQFFGPGTRLTVL.

CDR3 protein: CASSEAGLVYEQYF. The CDR3 nucleotides read TGTGCCAGCAGTGAAGCGGGACTAGTCTACGAGCAGTACTTC. V and J are TRBV2 and TRBJ2-7; TRBD2 agrees at 8 bases. This CDR3 contains 14 residues. Germline V gene sequence: CDR1 SNHLY, CDR2 FYNNEI. The V segment lost 0 bases and the J segment 3 bases; nucleotides outside the gene matches: 1.

This clone is a singleton in its sample. This chain connects TRBV10-3 to TRBJ1-1; D unclear. This CDR3 is built from 11 residues. The V end lost 7 bases, the J end lost 9 bases, and 12 bases lay between the germline ends. Germline CDR1 and CDR2: ENHRY and SYGVKD. CDR3 DNA sequence: TGTGCCATCAAGAAGGGAGTACAAGCTTTCTTT. Encoded protein: CAIKKGVQAFF.

V is TRBV5-1 and J is TRBJ2-5, with TRBD2 matching 8 bases. CDR1 is SGHRS and CDR2 is YFSETQ in the germline V gene. V dropped 5 bases and J dropped 1; count of bases not matched to a gene: 4. The CDR3 totals 14 residues. The DNA for the CDR3 is TGCGCCAGCAGGACTACTAGCGGCCAAGAGACCCAGTACTTC. Translated: CASRTTSGQETQYF.

The gene calls are TRBV15 and TRBJ1-5; 7 nucleotides line up with TRBD1. V lost 4 bases and J lost 5; bases outside the gene matches: 5. The CDR3 spans 14 residues. The germline V gene encodes CDR1 LNHNV and CDR2 YYDKDF (reference sequence). The CDR3 nucleotides are TGTGCCACCAGCACACAGGGGCTCGATCAGCCCCAGCATTTT. Its translation: CATSTQGLDQPQHF.

V usage is TRBV7-9 and J usage is TRBJ2-7; 11 bases map to TRBD2. The CDR3 runs to 14 residues. The J segment lost 2 bases and the V segment lost 4 bases, leaving 1 base of the junction unmatched. Germline CDR1 SEHNR, CDR2 FQNEAQ (reference sequence). The CDR3 region is CASSSSGRPYEQYF. CDR3 bases: TGTGCCAGCAGCTCTAGCGGGAGGCCCTACGAGCAGTACTTC. The full variable domain, with the rest looked up from reference TRBV7-9 and TRBJ2-7, is DTGVSQNPRHKITKRGQNVTFRCDPISEHNRLYWYRQTLGQGPEFLTYFQNEAQLEKSRLLSDRFSAERPKGSFSTLEIQRTEQGDSAMYLCASSSSGRPYEQYFGPGTRLTVT.

This clone was detected only a few times. The chain carries TRBV4-1 and TRBJ2-5; D is ambiguous. This CDR3 has 13 residues. CDR1 is MGHRA, CDR2 YSYEKL, per germline. Trimming took off 3 bases at V and 5 bases at J, with 10 bases between the two ends. The CDR3 DNA follows: TGCGCCAGCAGCCAGCCCTCCGGGGAGACCCAGTACTTC. This codes for CASSQPSGETQYF.

The chain carries TRBV6-5 and TRBJ1-2; TRBD1 might be the D (5 bases). CDR3 size: 16 residues. Germline CDR1 reads MNHEY; CDR2 reads SVGAGI. The V and J ends lost 0 bases and 6 bases respectively, with 17 bases between them. CDR3 in DNA: TGTGCCAGCAGTTACTCATCGGCGGGGGTTGGGGATGGCTACACCTTC. Amino acid sequence: CASSYSSAGVGDGYTF.

The chain is built from TRBV6-5 and TRBJ1-3; D possibly corresponds to TRBD1 (6 bases). Trimming took 6 bases from V and 0 from J, leaving 6 bases between them. The CDR3 spans 13 residues. Germline CDR1 MNHEY, CDR2 SVGAGI. The CDR3: CASRGGSGNTIYF. CDR3 bases: TGTGCCAGCAGAGGGGGCTCTGGAAACACCATATATTTT.